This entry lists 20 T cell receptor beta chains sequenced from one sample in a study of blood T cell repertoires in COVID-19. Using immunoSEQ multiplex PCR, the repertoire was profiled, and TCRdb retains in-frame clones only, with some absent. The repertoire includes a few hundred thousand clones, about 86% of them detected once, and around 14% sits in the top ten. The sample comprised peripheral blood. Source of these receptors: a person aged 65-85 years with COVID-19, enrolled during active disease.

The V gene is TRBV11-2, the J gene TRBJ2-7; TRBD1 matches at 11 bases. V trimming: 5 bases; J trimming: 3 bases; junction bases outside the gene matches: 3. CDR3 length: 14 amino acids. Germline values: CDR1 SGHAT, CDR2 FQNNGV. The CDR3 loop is CASSTGTGGYEQYF. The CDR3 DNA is TGTGCCAGCAGCACTGGGACAGGGGGCTACGAGCAGTACTTC.

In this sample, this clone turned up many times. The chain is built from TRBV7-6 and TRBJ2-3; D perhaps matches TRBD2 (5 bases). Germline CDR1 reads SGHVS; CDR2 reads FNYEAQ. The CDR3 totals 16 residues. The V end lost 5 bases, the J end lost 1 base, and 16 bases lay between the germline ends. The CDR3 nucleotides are TGTGCCAGCAGCCTTCGGGGAGAGGGCGGCACAGATACGCAGTATTTT. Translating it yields CASSLRGEGGTDTQYF.

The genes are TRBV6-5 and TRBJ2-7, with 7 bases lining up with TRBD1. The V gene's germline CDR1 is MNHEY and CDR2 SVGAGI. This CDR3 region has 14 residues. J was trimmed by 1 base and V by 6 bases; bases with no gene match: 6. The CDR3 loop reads CASRRNRGSYEQYF. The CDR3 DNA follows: TGTGCCAGCAGAAGAAACAGGGGATCCTACGAGCAGTACTTC.

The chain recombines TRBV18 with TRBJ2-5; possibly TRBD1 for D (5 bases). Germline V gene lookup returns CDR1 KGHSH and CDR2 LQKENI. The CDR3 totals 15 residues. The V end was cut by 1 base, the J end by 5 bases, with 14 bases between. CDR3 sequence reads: CASSPQGLGVETQYF. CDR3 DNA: TGTGCCAGCTCACCACAGGGGTTGGGTGTGGAGACCCAGTACTTC.

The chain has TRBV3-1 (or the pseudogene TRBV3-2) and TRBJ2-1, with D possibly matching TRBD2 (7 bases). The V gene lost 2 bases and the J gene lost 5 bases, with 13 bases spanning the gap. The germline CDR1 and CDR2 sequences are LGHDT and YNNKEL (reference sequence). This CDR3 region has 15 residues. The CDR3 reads CASSQRGGGDNEQFF. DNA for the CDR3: TGTGCCAGCAGCCAAAGGGGAGGGGGTGACAATGAGCAGTTCTTC.

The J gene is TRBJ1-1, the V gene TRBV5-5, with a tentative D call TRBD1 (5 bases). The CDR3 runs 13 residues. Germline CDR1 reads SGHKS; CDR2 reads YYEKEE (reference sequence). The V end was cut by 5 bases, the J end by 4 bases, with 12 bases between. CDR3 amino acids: CASSPRQSTEAFF. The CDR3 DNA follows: TGTGCCAGCAGTCCCAGACAGTCCACTGAAGCTTTCTTT.

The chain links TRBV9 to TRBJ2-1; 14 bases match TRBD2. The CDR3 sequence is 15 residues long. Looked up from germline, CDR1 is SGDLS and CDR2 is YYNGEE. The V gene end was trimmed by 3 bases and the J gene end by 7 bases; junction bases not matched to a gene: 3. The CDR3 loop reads CASSAGLAGVNEQFF. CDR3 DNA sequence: TGTGCCAGCAGCGCGGGACTAGCGGGAGTGAATGAGCAGTTCTTC. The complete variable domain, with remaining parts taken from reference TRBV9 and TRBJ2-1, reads DSGVTQTPKHLITATGQRVTLRCSPRSGDLSVYWYQQSLDQGLQFLIQYYNGEERAKGNILERFSAQQFPDLHSELNLSSLELGDSALYFCASSAGLAGVNEQFFGPGTRLTVL.

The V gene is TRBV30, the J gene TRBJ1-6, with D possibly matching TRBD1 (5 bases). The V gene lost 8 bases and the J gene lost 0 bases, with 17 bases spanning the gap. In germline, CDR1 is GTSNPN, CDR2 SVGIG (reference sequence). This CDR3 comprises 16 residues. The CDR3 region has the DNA TGTGCCAGTGGGGGGGACCTCAGCTCCTATAATTCACCCCTCCACTTT. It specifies CASGGDLSSYNSPLHF.

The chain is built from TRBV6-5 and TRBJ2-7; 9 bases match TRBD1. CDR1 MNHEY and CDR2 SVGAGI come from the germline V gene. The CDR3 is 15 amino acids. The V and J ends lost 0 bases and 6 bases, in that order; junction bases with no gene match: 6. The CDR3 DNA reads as TGTGCCAGCAGTTACTCCCGGGACAGGGTGGGCGAGCAGTACTTC. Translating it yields CASSYSRDRVGEQYF.

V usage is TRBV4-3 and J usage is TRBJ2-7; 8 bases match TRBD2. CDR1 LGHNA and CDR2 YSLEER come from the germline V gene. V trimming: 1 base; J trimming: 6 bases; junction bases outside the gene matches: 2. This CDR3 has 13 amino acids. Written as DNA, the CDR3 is TGCGCCAGCAGCCAAGTGGCGGGGGGCGAGCAGTACTTC. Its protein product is CASSQVAGGEQYF.

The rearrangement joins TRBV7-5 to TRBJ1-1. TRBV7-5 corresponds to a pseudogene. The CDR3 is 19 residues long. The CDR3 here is CVRSLGLRSDGAGNTEAFF. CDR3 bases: TGTGTCAGAAGCTTAGGCCTGCGTTCGGATGGGGCGGGAAACACTGAAGCTTTCTTT.

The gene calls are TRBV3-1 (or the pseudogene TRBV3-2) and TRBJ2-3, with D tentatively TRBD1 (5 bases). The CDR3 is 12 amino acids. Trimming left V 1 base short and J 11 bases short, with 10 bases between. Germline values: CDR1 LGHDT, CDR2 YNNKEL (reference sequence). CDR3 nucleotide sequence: TGTGCCAGCAGCCAAGTGGGGCCGCAGCAGTATTTT. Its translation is CASSQVGPQQYF.

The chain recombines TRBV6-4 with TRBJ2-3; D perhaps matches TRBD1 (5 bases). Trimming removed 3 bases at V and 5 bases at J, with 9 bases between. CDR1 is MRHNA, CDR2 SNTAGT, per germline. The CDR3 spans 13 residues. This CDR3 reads CASSESRGDTQYF. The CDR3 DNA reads TGTGCCAGCAGTGAGAGTAGGGGAGATACGCAGTATTTT.

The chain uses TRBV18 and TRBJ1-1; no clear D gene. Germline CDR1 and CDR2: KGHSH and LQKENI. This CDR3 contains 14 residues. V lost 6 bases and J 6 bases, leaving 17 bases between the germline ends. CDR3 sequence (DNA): TGTGCCAGCTCCCGGGGAATAAAGCCCGCTGAAGCTTTCTTT. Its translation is CASSRGIKPAEAFF.

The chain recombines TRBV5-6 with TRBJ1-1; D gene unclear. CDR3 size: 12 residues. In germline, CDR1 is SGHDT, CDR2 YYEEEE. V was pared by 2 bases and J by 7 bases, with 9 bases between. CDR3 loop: CASSFRRNEAFF. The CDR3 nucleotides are TGTGCCAGCAGCTTTCGGAGGAATGAAGCTTTCTTT.

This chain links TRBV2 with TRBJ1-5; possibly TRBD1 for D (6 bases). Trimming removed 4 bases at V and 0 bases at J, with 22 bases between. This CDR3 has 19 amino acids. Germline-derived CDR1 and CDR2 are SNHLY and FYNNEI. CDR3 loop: CASSGPTTTGQYSNQPQHF. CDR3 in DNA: TGTGCCAGCAGTGGGCCCACAACGACAGGACAATATAGCAATCAGCCCCAGCATTTT.

The CDR3, as DNA: TGTGCCAGCAGTTTTAGCGGGACCTACGAGCAGTACTTC. Protein sequence: CASSFSGTYEQYF. The chain joins TRBV12-3 or TRBV12-4 to TRBJ2-7; TRBD2 agrees at 8 bases. With 3 bases clipped from V and 2 bases from J, the junction kept 0 bases outside the gene matches. The CDR3 sequence is 13 residues long.

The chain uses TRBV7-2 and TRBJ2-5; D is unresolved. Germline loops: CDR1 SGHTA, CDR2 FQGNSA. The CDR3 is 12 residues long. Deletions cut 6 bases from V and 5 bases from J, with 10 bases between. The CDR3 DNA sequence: TGTGCCAGCAGGCCGGCGGCGGAGACCCAGTACTTC. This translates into CASRPAAETQYF.

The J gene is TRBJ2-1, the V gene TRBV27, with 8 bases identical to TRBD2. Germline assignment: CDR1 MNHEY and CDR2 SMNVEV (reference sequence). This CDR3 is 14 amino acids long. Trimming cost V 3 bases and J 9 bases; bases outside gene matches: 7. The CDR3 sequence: CASSLLAGAGEQFF. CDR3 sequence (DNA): TGTGCCAGCAGTTTGCTAGCGGGCGCCGGTGAGCAGTTCTTC.

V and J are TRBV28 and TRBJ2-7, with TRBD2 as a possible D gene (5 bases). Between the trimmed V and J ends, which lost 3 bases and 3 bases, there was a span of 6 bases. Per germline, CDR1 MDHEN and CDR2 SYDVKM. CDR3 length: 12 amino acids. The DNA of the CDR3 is TGTGCCAGCAGTTTTCGGGGCTACGAGCAGTACTTC. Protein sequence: CASSFRGYEQYF.